The entry below gives a single T cell receptor (beta chain) sequence along with its context. Its antigen is not known. This record belongs to a study of T cell responses to AZD1222 COVID-19 vaccine. Profiled with immunoSEQ multiplex PCR; TCRdb holds only in-frame clones, not every one. In the table there are 120,000 or so clones, 86% of which are singletons. Findings of the study overall: Donors were chiefly white British, with a greater number of females, and clonal diversity was perhaps underestimated.

Per the germline V gene, CDR1 is SGDLS and CDR2 is YYNGEE. The V end lost 0 bases, the J end lost 3 bases, and 10 bases lay between the germline ends. This CDR3 has 15 amino acids. This receptor was taken from an adult who received the AZD1222 COVID-19 vaccine. The chain links TRBV9 to TRBJ1-5, with no clear D. This material consisted of peripheral blood, taken 28 days after the second AZD1222 dose. The DNA for the CDR3 is TGTGCCAGCAGCGTAGGTCCCAGGTTCAATCAGCCCCAGCATTTT. As protein: CASSVGPRFNQPQHF.